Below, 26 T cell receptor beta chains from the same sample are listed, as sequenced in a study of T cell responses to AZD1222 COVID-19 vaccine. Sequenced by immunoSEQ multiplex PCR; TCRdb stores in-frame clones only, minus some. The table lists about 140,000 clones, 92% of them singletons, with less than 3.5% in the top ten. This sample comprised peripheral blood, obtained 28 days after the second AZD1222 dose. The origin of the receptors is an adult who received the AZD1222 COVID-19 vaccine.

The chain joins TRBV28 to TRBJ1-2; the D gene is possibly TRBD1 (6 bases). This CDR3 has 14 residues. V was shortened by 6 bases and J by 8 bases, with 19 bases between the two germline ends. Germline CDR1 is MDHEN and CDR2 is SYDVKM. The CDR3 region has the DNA TGTGCCAGCAGCGGTGGACAGAAGGTTTGGGGCTACACCTTC. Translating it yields CASSGGQKVWGYTF.

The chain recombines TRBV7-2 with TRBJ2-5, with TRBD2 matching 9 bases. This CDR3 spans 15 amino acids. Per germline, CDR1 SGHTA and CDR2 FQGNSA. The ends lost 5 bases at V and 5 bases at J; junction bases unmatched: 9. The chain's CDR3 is CASSDRRAGGETQYF. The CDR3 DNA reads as TGTGCCAGCAGCGACAGACGGGCGGGAGGGGAGACCCAGTACTTC. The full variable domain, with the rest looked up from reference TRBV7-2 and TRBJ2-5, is GAGVSQSPSNKVTEKGKDVELRCDPISGHTALYWYRQSLGQGLEFLIYFQGNSAPDKSGLPSDRFSAERTGGSVSTLTIQRTQQEDSAVYLCASSDRRAGGETQYFGPGTRLLVL.

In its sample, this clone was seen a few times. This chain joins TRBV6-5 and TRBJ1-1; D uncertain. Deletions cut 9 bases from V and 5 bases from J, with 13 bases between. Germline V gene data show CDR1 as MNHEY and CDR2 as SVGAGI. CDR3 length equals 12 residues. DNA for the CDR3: TGTGCCAGGCGCGGGTACCGGACTGAAGCTTTCTTT. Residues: CARRGYRTEAFF.

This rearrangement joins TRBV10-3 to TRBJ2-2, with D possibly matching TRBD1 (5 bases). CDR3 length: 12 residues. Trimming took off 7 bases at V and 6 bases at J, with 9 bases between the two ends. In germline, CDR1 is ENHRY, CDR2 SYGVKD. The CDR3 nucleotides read TGTGCCATCACCCAGGGTCCCGGGGAGCTGTTTTTT. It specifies CAITQGPGELFF.

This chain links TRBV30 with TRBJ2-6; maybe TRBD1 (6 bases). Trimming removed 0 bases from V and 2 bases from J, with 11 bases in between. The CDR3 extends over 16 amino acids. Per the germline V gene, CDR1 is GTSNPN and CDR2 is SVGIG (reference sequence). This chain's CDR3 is CAWSVREGAGANVLTF. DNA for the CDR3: TGTGCCTGGAGTGTACGTGAGGGGGCTGGGGCCAACGTCCTGACTTTC.

For the CDR3, the DNA is TGTGCCAGCAGCTTAGCGGGGATGAACACTGAAGCTTTCTTT. Translation gives CASSLAGMNTEAFF. The chain carries TRBV7-8 and TRBJ1-1; no firm D call. Germline-derived CDR1 and CDR2 are SGHVS and FQNEAQ. The CDR3 length is 14 residues. V was trimmed by 0 bases and J by 0 bases, leaving 5 bases between them.

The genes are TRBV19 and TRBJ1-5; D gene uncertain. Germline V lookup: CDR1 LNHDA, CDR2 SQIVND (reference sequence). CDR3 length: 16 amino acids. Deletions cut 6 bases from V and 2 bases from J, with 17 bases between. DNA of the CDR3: TGTGCCAGTAGCCCCCGAGGGCTTGGGGGCAATCAGCCCCAGCATTTT. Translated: CASSPRGLGGNQPQHF.

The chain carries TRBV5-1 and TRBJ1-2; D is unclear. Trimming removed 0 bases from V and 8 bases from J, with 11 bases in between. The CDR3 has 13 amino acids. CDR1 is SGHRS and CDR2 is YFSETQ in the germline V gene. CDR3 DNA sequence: TGCGCCAGCAGCTTGGAGGAGAAGTCGGGCTACACCTTC. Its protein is CASSLEEKSGYTF.

The CDR3 region is CASSLLSFRGGLSYEQYF. The DNA for the CDR3 is TGTGCCAGCAGTCTTTTAAGTTTTAGGGGAGGGTTATCCTACGAGCAGTACTTC. The J gene is TRBJ2-7, the V gene TRBV2; 7 nucleotides match TRBD2. Germline CDR1 is SNHLY and CDR2 is FYNNEI. V gave up 5 bases and J gave up 1 base; unmatched junction bases: 17. There are 18 residues in the CDR3.

CDR3 loop: CSATLGTGYTF. The CDR3 region has the DNA TGCAGTGCTACGCTAGGGACTGGCTACACCTTC. This chain uses TRBV20-1 with TRBJ1-2, with a tentative D call TRBD1 (5 bases). This CDR3 is built from 11 residues. Trimming took 4 bases from V and 7 from J, leaving 10 bases between them. Germline CDR1 reads DFQATT; CDR2 reads SNEGSKA (reference sequence).

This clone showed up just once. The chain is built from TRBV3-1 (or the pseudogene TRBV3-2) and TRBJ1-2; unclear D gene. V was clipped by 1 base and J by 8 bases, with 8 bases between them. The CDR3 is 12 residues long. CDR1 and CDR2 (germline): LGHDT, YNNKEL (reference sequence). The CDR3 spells CASSQGLGGYTF. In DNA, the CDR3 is TGTGCCAGCAGCCAAGGACTAGGAGGCTACACCTTC.

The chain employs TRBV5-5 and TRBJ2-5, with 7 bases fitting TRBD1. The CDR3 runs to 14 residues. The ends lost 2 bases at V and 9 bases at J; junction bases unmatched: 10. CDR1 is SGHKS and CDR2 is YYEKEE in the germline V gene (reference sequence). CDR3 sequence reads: CASSFRQGSGAQYF. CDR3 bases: TGTGCCAGCAGCTTCCGACAGGGTTCTGGCGCCCAGTACTTC.

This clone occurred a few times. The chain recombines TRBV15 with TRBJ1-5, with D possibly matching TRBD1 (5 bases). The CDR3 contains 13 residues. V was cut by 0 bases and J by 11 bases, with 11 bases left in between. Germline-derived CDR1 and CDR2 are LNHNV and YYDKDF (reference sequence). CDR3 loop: CATSRDRRVAQHF. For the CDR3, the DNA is TGTGCCACCAGCAGAGATCGCAGGGTGGCCCAGCATTTT. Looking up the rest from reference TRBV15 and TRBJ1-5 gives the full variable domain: DAMVIQNPRYQVTQFGKPVTLSCSQTLNHNVMYWYQQKSSQAPKLLFHYYDKDFNNEADTPDNFQSRRPNTSFCFLDIRSPGLGDTAMYLCATSRDRRVAQHFGDGTRLSIL.

DNA of the CDR3: TGTGCCAGCAGCGTCGTCACCATATATTTT. Protein: CASSVVTIYF. The chain is built from TRBV11-1 and TRBJ1-3, with D unresolved. V was cut by 5 bases and J by 9 bases, with 5 bases left in between. CDR3 size: 10 residues. Germline lookup yields CDR1 SGHAT and CDR2 FQDESV (reference sequence).

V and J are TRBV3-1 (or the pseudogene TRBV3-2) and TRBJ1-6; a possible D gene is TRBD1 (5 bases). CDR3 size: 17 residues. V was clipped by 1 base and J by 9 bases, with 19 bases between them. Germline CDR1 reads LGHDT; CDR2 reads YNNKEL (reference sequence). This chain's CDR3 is CASSQALGGRRSSPLHF. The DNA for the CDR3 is TGTGCCAGCAGCCAAGCCCTCGGGGGTCGAAGAAGTTCACCCCTCCACTTT.

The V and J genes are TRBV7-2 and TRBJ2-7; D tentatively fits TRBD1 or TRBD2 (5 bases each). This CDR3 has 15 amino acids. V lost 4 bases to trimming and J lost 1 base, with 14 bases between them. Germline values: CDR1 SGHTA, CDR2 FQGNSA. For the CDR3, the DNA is TGTGCCAGCAGCTCGACCGGGACGGAGTCCTACGAGCAGTACTTC. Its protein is CASSSTGTESYEQYF.

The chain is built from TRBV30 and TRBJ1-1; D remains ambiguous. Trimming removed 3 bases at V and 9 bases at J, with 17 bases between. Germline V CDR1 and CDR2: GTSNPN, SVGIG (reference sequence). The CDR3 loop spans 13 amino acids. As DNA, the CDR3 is TGTGCCTGGAGCGCCAGTCAGCGGACCCAAGCTTTCTTT. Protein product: CAWSASQRTQAFF.

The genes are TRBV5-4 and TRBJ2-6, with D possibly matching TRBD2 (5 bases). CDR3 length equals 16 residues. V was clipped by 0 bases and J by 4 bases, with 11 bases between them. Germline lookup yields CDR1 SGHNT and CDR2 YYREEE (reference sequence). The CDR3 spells CASSLETGRGANVLTF. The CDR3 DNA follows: TGTGCCAGCAGCTTGGAGACGGGGAGAGGGGCCAACGTCCTGACTTTC.

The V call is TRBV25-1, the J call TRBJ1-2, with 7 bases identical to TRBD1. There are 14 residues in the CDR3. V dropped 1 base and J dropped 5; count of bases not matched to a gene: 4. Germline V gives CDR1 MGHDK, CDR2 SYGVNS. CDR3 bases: TGTGCCAGCAGTGAATGGGACAGAGCTTATGGCTACACCTTC. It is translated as CASSEWDRAYGYTF.

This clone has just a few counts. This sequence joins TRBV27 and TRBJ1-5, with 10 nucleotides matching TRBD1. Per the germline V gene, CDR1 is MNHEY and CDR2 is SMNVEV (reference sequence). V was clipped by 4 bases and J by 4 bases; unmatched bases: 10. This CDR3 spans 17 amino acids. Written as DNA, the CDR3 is TGTGCCAGCAGTTCCCACCGGGACAGGGGCTCGAATCAGCCCCAGCATTTT. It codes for CASSSHRDRGSNQPQHF.

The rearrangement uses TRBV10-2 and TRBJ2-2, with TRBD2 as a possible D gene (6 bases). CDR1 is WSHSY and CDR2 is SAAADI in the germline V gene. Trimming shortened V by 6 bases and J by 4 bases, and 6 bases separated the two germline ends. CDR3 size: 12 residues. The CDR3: CASSGSTGELFF. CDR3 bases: TGCGCCAGCAGCGGGAGCACCGGGGAGCTGTTTTTT.

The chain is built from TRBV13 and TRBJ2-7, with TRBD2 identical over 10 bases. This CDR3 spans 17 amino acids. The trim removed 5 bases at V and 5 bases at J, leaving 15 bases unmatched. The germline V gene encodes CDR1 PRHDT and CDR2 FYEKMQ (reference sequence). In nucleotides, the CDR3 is TGTGCCAGCAGCCCAGGAGGCTTTAGCGGGAGGATCCACGAGCAGTACTTC. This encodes CASSPGGFSGRIHEQYF.

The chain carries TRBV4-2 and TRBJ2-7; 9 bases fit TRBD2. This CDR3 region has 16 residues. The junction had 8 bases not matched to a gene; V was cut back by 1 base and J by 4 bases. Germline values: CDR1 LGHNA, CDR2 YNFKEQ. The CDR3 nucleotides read TGTGCCAGCAGCCAAGTATTAGCGGGAGTGTTTTACGAGCAGTACTTC. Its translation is CASSQVLAGVFYEQYF.

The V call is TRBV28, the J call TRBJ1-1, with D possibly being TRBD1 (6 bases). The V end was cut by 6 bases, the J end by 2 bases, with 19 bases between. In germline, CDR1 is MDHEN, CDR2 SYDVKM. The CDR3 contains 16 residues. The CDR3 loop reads CASRLTGHRFNTEAFF. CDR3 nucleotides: TGTGCCAGCAGACTAACGGGACACAGATTCAACACTGAAGCTTTCTTT.

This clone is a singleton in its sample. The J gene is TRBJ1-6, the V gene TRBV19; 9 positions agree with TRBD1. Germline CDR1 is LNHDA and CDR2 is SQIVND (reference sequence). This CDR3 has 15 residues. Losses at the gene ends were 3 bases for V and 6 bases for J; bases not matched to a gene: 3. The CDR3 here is CASSIPDRGNSPLHF. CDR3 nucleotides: TGTGCCAGTAGTATCCCGGACAGGGGTAATTCACCCCTCCACTTT.

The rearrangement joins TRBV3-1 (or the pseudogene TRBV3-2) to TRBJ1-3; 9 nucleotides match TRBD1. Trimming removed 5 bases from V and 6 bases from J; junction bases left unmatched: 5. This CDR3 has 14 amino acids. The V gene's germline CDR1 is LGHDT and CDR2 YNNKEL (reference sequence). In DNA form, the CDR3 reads TGTGCCAGCAGCTACCGGACAGGGGAAAACACCATATATTTT. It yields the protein CASSYRTGENTIYF.